Sequencing of this TCR beta chain was carried out in a study of blood T cell repertoires in COVID-19. Assay used: immunoSEQ multiplex PCR; TCRdb lists only in-frame clones, some missing. The sample lists some 270,000 clones; around 83% were seen once. As regards this clone: This sample also contains other DNA sequences that code for the same CDR3.

Sequencing used peripheral blood. This receptor was taken from a middle-aged woman who had recovered from COVID-19.

CDR3 sequence reads: CASSGGTGYEQYF. In nucleotides, the CDR3 is TGCGCCAGCAGCGGAGGGACAGGTTACGAGCAGTACTTC. The genes are TRBV5-1 and TRBJ2-7; 8 bases match TRBD1. CDR1 and CDR2 (germline): SGHRS, YFSETQ. The CDR3 has 13 amino acids. J was trimmed by 4 bases and V by 4 bases; bases with no gene match: 4. Together with reference TRBV5-1 and TRBJ2-7, the CDR3 gives the full variable domain: KAGVTQTPRYLIKTRGQQVTLSCSPISGHRSVSWYQQTPGQGLQFLFEYFSETQRNKGNFPGRFSGRQFSNSRSEMNVSTLELGDSALYLCASSGGTGYEQYFGPGTRLTVT.